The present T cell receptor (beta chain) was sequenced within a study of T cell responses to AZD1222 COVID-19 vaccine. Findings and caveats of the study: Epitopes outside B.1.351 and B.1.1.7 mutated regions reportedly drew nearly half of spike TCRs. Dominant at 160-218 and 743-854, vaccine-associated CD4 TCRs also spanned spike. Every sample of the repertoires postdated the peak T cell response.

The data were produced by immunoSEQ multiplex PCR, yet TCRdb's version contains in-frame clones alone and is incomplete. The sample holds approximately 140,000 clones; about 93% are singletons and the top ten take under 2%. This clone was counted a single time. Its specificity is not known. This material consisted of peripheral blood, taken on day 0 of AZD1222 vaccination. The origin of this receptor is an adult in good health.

CDR3 sequence: CASSQCNSHYGYTF. The CDR3 coding sequence is TGCGCCAGCAGTCAATGCAACAGTCACTATGGCTACACCTTC. The V call is TRBV23-1, the J call TRBJ1-2, with D uncertain. TRBV23-1 is assigned to the ORF class and has an uncertain function. The germline V and J ends were trimmed by 1 base and 3 bases, with 9 bases remaining between them. The CDR3 sequence is 14 residues long.